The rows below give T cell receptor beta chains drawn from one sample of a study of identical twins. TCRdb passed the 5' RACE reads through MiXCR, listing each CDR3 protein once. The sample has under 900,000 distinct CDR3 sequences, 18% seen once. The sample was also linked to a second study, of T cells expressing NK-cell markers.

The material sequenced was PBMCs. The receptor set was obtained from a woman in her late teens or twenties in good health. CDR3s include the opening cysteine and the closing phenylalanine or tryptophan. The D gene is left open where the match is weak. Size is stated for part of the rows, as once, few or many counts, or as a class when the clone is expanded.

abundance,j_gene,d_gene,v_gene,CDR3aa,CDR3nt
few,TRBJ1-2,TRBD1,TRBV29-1,CSVDSGTGNGYTF,TGCAGCGTTGACAGTGGGACAGGGAATGGCTACACCTTC
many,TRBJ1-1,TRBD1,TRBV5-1,CASSYAGTGAEAFF,TGCGCCAGCAGCTACGCCGGGACAGGGGCCGAAGCTTTCTTT
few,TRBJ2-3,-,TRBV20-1,CSASKSTDTQYF,TGCAGTGCTAGTAAGAGCACAGATACGCAGTATTTT
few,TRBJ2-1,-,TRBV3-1,CASSQGWEQFF,TGTGCCAGCAGCCAAGGGTGGGAGCAGTTCTTC
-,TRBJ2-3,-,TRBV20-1,CSASRLRALTDTQYF,TGCAGTGCTAGCAGGTTGCGCGCACTCACAGATACGCAGTATTTT
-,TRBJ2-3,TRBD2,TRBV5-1,CASSQKRETGTDTQYF,TGCGCCAGCAGTCAAAAGCGGGAGACAGGCACAGATACGCAGTATTTT
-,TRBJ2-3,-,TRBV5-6,CASSVTGKGDTDTQYF,TGTGCCAGCAGCGTCACAGGGAAGGGGGACACAGATACGCAGTATTTT
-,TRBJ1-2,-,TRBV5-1,CASSPGGIGYGYTF,TGCGCCAGCAGCCCCGGGGGGATTGGCTATGGCTACACCTTC
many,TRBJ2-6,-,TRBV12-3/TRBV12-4,CASSFSFGAGANVLTF,TGTGCCAGCAGTTTCTCCTTCGGGGCTGGGGCCAACGTCCTGACTTTC
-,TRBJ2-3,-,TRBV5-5,CASSLAGGQGAADTQYF,TGTGCCAGCAGCCTCGCCGGGGGGCAGGGGGCCGCAGATACGCAGTATTTT